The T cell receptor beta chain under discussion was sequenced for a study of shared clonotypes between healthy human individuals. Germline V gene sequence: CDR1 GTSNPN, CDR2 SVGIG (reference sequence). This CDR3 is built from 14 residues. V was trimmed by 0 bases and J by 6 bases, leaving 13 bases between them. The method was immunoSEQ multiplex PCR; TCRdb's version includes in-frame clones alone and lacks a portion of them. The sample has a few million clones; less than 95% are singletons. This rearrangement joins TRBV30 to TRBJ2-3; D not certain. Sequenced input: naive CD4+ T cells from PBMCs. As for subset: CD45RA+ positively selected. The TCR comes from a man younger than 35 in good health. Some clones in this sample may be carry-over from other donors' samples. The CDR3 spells CAWSVGINSDTQYF. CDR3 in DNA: TGTGCCTGGAGTGTCGGAATTAATTCGGATACGCAGTATTTT.